This TCR beta chain was captured in a study of siplizumab effects on memory and regulatory T cells. Broader study findings: The authors did not confirm suppressive function in proliferating Tregs from siplizumab cultures.

As concerns this clone: The antigen is undetermined.

CDR3 length equals 17 residues. From germline, CDR1 is MDHEN and CDR2 SYDVKM. The junction had 17 bases not matched to a gene; V was cut back by 2 bases and J by 10 bases. Assays examined approximately 9.1 x 10^4 TCR templates per sample. The assay was immunoSEQ multiplex PCR, and TCRdb's table has in-frame clones only and misses some. The sample lists approximately 94,000 clones, around 95% seen once, with 0.031% in the top ten. This receptor was identified in a human donor in good health. V and J are TRBV28 and TRBJ1-1; 9 positions match TRBD1. The material sequenced was naive CD4+ T cells sorted from blood. CDR3 in DNA: TGTGCCAGCAGTTTAGGGGCCCTCACAGGGGGCGGGTTTAGAGCTTTCTTT. This codes for CASSLGALTGGGFRAFF.